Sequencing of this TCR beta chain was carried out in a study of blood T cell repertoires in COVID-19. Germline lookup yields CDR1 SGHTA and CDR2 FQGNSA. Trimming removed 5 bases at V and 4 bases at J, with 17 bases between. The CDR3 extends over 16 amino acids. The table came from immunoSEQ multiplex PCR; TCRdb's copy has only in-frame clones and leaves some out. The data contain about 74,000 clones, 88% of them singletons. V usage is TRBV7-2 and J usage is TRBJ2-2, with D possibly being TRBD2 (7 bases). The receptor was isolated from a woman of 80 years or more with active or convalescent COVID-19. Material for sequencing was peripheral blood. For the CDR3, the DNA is TGTGCCAGCAGCCGCTGGGGGGGCTCACCCACCGGGGAGCTGTTTTTT. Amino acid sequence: CASSRWGGSPTGELFF. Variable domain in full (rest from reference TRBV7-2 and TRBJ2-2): GAGVSQSPSNKVTEKGKDVELRCDPISGHTALYWYRQSLGQGLEFLIYFQGNSAPDKSGLPSDRFSAERTGGSVSTLTIQRTQQEDSAVYLCASSRWGGSPTGELFFGEGSRLTVL.